This TCR beta chain was captured by sequencing in a study of Graves' ophthalmopathy and Graves' hyperthyroidism. V was clipped by 6 bases and J by 9 bases; unmatched bases: 17. This CDR3 is 16 amino acids long. In germline, CDR1 is MGHDK, CDR2 SYGVNS. Whole-study results and caveats: In blood, most expanded thyroid clonotypes above 0.001 frequency were also detected.

Concerning this clonotype: Antigen unknown.

The TCR beta CDR3 regions underwent amplification from RNA transcripts. First-round RT-PCR used HTBI primers; second-round multiplex PCR followed. TCRdb processed the multiplex PCR reads anew with MiXCR; each CDR3 protein has one entry. The sample consists of about 740,000 distinct CDR3 sequences, about 44% of them appearing once. The genes are TRBV25-1 and TRBJ1-5; TRBD1 matches at 7 bases. The receptor was isolated from an adult man with Graves' ophthalmopathy. The sample taken for sequencing was peripheral blood. The CDR3 region has the DNA TGTGCCAGCAGCCAATACACGACAGGGAATCATCGGCCCCAGCATTTT. Its protein product is CASSQYTTGNHRPQHF.